This paragraph covers one T cell receptor beta chain sequence. Its antigen is as yet unknown. The data were obtained in a study of T cell clonotyping in hematopoietic cell transplantation. Whole-study findings and limits: Graft donor and pretransplant recipient Inverse Simpson Index values predicted broader posttransplant TCR diversity. Pathologically expanded recipient clonotypes increased progressively from day 30 to day 180 as diversity fell. Without cell sorting, CD4 versus CD8 contributions remain unresolved.

The method was immunoSEQ multiplex PCR; TCRdb's version includes in-frame clones alone and lacks a portion of them. The repertoire holds approximately 14,000 clones, less than 98% seen once, with approximately 3.9% in the top ten. Germline V gene data show CDR1 as ENHRY and CDR2 as SYGVKD. The CDR3 runs 14 residues. V dropped 0 bases and J dropped 1 base, with 7 bases sitting between them. This rearrangement joins TRBV10-3 to TRBJ2-7, with no clear D. This sequence originates from a female patient in her 50s who had an allogeneic stem cell transplant from an unrelated donor, so T cells may come from the graft donor. Some clones in this sample may be carry-over from other donors' samples. This specimen was peripheral blood mononuclear cells, taken 30 days after allogeneic stem cell transplant. The CDR3 DNA follows: TGTGCCATCAGTGAGTCCGAGGAGTCCTACGAGCAGTACTTC. Amino acids: CAISESEESYEQYF.